This T cell receptor beta chain emerged from a study of early T cells in non-severe SARS-CoV-2 infection. TCRdb called the 5' RACE reads again in MiXCR, with one record for every CDR3 protein. The profile shows under 45,000 distinct CDR3 sequences, approximately 7.2% of them singletons. The sample holds a few counts of this clonotype. This CDR3 has 15 residues. V lost 5 bases and J 7 bases, leaving 18 bases between the germline ends. Germline CDR1 and CDR2: DFQATT and SNEGSKA (reference sequence). The TCR comes from an adult who was a healthcare worker with PCR-confirmed SARS-CoV-2 infection or an uninfected control (not recorded which). The chain links TRBV20-1 to TRBJ1-6; D not resolved. The sequenced sample was whole blood, obtained at baseline. The CDR3 DNA is TGCAGTGCTTCCCGGGAAGGGCTAGGGAATTCACCCCTCCACTTT. It translates to CSASREGLGNSPLHF.